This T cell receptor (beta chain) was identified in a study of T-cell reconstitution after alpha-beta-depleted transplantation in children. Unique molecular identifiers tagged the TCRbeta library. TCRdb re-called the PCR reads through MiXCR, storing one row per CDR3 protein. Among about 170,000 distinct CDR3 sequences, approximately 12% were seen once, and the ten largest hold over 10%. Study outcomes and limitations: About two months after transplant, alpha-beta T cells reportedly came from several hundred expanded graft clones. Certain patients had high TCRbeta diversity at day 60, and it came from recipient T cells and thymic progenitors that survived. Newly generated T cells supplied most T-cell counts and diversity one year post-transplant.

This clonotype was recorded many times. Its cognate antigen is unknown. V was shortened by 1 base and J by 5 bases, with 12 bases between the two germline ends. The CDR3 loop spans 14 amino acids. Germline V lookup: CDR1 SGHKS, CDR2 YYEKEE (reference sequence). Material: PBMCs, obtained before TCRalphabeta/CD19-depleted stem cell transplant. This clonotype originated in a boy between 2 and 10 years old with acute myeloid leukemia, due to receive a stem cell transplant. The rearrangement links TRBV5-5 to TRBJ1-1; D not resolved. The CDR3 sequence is CASSLRSGLTEAFF. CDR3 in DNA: TGTGCCAGCAGCTTGAGATCCGGACTTACTGAAGCTTTCTTT. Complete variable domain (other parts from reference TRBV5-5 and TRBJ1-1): DAGVTQSPTHLIKTRGQQVTLRCSPISGHKSVSWYQQVLGQGPQFIFQYYEKEERGRGNFPDRFSARQFPNYSSELNVNALLLGDSALYLCASSLRSGLTEAFFGQGTRLTVV.